The T cell receptor (beta chain) described here comes from a study of shared clonotypes between healthy human individuals. Study conclusions and caveats: An expected dependence of interdonor clonotype sharing on sequencing depth was noted. As a rule, naive subsets had a larger estimated richness than memory subsets. Sorted-subset samples were not fully sequenced, rarefaction indicated.

Trimming removed 5 bases from V and 2 bases from J; junction bases left unmatched: 3. Germline V gene data show CDR1 as LNHNV and CDR2 as YYDKDF (reference sequence). The CDR3 contains 15 residues. TCRdb's copy holds only in-frame clones and misses some; the assay was immunoSEQ multiplex PCR. The sample yields 640,000 or so clones, 72% seen once. Points on this clone: Its antigen remains unidentified.

The clonotype was recovered from a young woman in good health. The chain carries TRBV15 and TRBJ2-1; 10 bases align to TRBD1. Sequencing was performed on memory CD4+ T cells sorted from blood. Stated subset: CD45RA-negative fraction. The DNA of the CDR3 is TGTGCCACCAGCCAGGGACAGGGGCCCTACAATGAGCAGTTCTTC. Its translation is CATSQGQGPYNEQFF. The full variable domain, rest sourced from reference TRBV15 and TRBJ2-1, is DAMVIQNPRYQVTQFGKPVTLSCSQTLNHNVMYWYQQKSSQAPKLLFHYYDKDFNNEADTPDNFQSRRPNTSFCFLDIRSPGLGDTAMYLCATSQGQGPYNEQFFGPGTRLTVL.